The 25 T cell receptor beta chains in this list originate from one sample, sequenced in a study of cytomegalovirus exposure and HLA in healthy donors. Amplification used 60 Vbeta primers and 13 Jbeta primers. Sequencing used immunoSEQ multiplex PCR; TCRdb keeps in-frame clones, though not all of them. The data show around 110,000 clones, around 81% seen once. The sample taken for sequencing was PBMCs. The source of these receptors is a woman in her twenties or thirties in good health and CMV-seronegative.

CDR3 amino acids: CASSLDGDRGGNIQYF. The CDR3 coding sequence is TGCGCCAGCAGCTTGGACGGGGACAGGGGGGGAAACATTCAGTACTTC. The V gene is TRBV5-1, the J gene TRBJ2-4; 11 bases are a match to TRBD1. The CDR3 loop spans 16 amino acids. The germline V gene has CDR1 SGHRS and CDR2 YFSETQ. Trimming cost V 0 bases and J 6 bases; bases outside gene matches: 5.

Of note for this clone: Other DNA sequences in the same sample also yield this CDR3. This chain uses TRBV5-1 with TRBJ2-3; 10 nucleotides line up with TRBD2. Germline CDR1 is SGHRS and CDR2 is YFSETQ. The CDR3 length is 14 residues. Unmatched junction bases numbered 3, after V lost 4 bases and J lost 4 bases. The CDR3 coding sequence is TGCGCCAGCAGCCTCGGACTAGCGGCAGATACGCAGTATTTT. It encodes CASSLGLAADTQYF.

V is TRBV28 and J is TRBJ2-7; D is possibly TRBD2 (5 bases). Trimming pared 8 bases from V and 4 bases from J, leaving 15 bases between. The CDR3 is 13 amino acids. Germline V CDR1 and CDR2: MDHEN, SYDVKM. The CDR3 loop reads CASLGEGLYEQYF. The CDR3, as DNA: TGTGCCAGCCTTGGGGAAGGACTTTACGAGCAGTACTTC. The full variable domain, rest sourced from reference TRBV28 and TRBJ2-7, is DVKVTQSSRYLVKRTGEKVFLECVQDMDHENMFWYRQDPGLGLRLIYFSYDVKMKEKGDIPEGYSVSREKKERFSLILESASTNQTSMYLCASLGEGLYEQYFGPGTRLTVT.

This sequence joins TRBV7-7 and TRBJ1-1; D uncertain. The V gene's germline CDR1 is SSHAT and CDR2 FNYEAQ (reference sequence). This CDR3 spans 13 amino acids. V shed 5 bases and J shed 6 bases, with 13 bases lying between them. CDR3 in amino acids: CASSPSHGAEAFF. CDR3 nucleotides: TGTGCCAGCAGCCCGTCGCACGGGGCTGAAGCTTTCTTT.

This clone was counted only a few times. This sample includes further DNA sequences coding for the same CDR3. The V call is TRBV2, the J call TRBJ2-7; D is uncertain. From germline, CDR1 is SNHLY and CDR2 FYNNEI. CDR3 size: 11 residues. V was trimmed by 5 bases and J by 4 bases, leaving 6 bases between them. CDR3 in DNA: TGTGCCAGCAGTCCTGTGTACGAGCAGTACTTC. This sequence encodes CASSPVYEQYF.

The chain couples TRBV7-2 to TRBJ1-1; TRBD1 matches 7 bases. The V gene's germline CDR1 is SGHTA and CDR2 FQGNSA. J gave up 4 bases and V 4 bases, and 3 bases lay outside the gene matches. The CDR3 extends over 13 amino acids. The CDR3 nucleotides are TGTGCCAGCAGCTGGGACAGCCGCACTGAAGCTTTCTTT. Encoded protein: CASSWDSRTEAFF.

The chain recombines TRBV28 with TRBJ2-7, with D tentatively TRBD2 (5 bases). The V end lost 6 bases, the J end lost 6 bases, and 12 bases lay between the germline ends. This CDR3 comprises 12 residues. Germline CDR1 and CDR2: MDHEN and SYDVKM. CDR3 nucleotides: TGTGCCAGCAGGCCCGCAGGAGGCGAGCAGTACTTC. Its protein is CASRPAGGEQYF.

The V gene is TRBV9, the J gene TRBJ2-1; D possibly corresponds to TRBD2 (6 bases). From germline, CDR1 is SGDLS and CDR2 YYNGEE. The CDR3 length is 13 residues. V was shortened by 3 bases and J by 3 bases, with 7 bases between the two germline ends. CDR3 amino acids: CASSGEDYNEQFF. In nucleotides, the CDR3 is TGTGCCAGCAGCGGGGAGGACTACAATGAGCAGTTCTTC. The full variable domain, rest sourced from reference TRBV9 and TRBJ2-1, is DSGVTQTPKHLITATGQRVTLRCSPRSGDLSVYWYQQSLDQGLQFLIQYYNGEERAKGNILERFSAQQFPDLHSELNLSSLELGDSALYFCASSGEDYNEQFFGPGTRLTVL.

J is TRBJ2-7 and V is TRBV28, with D tentatively TRBD1 (6 bases). Trimming shortened V by 3 bases and J by 12 bases, and 12 bases separated the two germline ends. The CDR3 spans 11 residues. CDR1 MDHEN and CDR2 SYDVKM come from the germline V gene. CDR3 DNA: TGTGCCAGCAGTTTGACAGGTCCGAGGTACTTC. Protein: CASSLTGPRYF.

CDR3 loop: CSAPGQGVGGYTF. In DNA, the CDR3 is TGCAGCGCACCGGGACAGGGAGTAGGTGGCTACACCTTC. The V and J genes are TRBV29-1 and TRBJ1-2; 9 nucleotides align to TRBD1. Germline V gene sequence: CDR1 SQVTM, CDR2 ANQGSEA. The CDR3 has 13 amino acids. With V trimmed by 7 bases and J by 7 bases, 10 bases remained unmatched.

The chain couples TRBV19 to TRBJ2-7; 10 bases agree with TRBD1. V gave up 5 bases and J gave up 5 bases; unmatched junction bases: 6. Germline loops: CDR1 LNHDA, CDR2 SQIVND (reference sequence). This CDR3 has 14 residues. The CDR3 coding sequence is TGTGCCAGTAGTGTTACCGGGACAGGGGACGAGCAGTACTTC. This codes for CASSVTGTGDEQYF.

This clone was detected once. The V call is TRBV4-1, the J call TRBJ2-7; 7 bases line up with TRBD1. The CDR3 contains 15 residues. With V trimmed by 3 bases and J by 1 base, 6 bases remained unmatched. Germline CDR1 and CDR2: MGHRA and YSYEKL. This chain's CDR3 is CASSQPGQPSYEQYF. Here the CDR3 DNA reads TGCGCCAGCAGCCAGCCGGGACAGCCTTCCTACGAGCAGTACTTC.

The chain couples TRBV6-1 to TRBJ2-3; TRBD2 aligns across 8 bases. This CDR3 is 15 amino acids long. Looked up from germline, CDR1 is MNHNS and CDR2 is SASEGT. V shed 4 bases and J 5 bases; nucleotides not matched to a gene: 8. The CDR3 nucleotides read TGTGCCAGCAGTGGGGGTAGCGGGATAATAGATACGCAGTATTTT. The encoded protein is CASSGGSGIIDTQYF.

The V call is TRBV9, the J call TRBJ2-3; D remains unclear. Germline loops: CDR1 SGDLS, CDR2 YYNGEE. The CDR3 consists of 11 residues. The V end was cut by 2 bases, the J end by 4 bases, with 2 bases between. CDR3 sequence: CASSVADTQYF. The CDR3 DNA is TGTGCCAGCAGCGTCGCAGATACGCAGTATTTT.

J is TRBJ2-1 and V is TRBV10-3; 8 positions match TRBD2. Trimming cost V 9 bases and J 5 bases; bases outside gene matches: 21. CDR3 length: 18 amino acids. Germline CDR1 and CDR2: ENHRY and SYGVKD. The CDR3 spells CAISPGLRAGARNNEQFF. The CDR3 DNA sequence: TGTGCCATTTCTCCCGGCCTTAGAGCGGGAGCTAGGAACAATGAGCAGTTCTTC.

CDR3 bases: TGTGCCAGCAGTTCTGGTAACAGCTACGAGCAGTACTTC. Translated, it gives CASSSGNSYEQYF. The chain joins TRBV5-4 to TRBJ2-7; D gene ambiguous. There are 13 residues in the CDR3. Germline loops: CDR1 SGHNT, CDR2 YYREEE (reference sequence). V lost 5 bases, J lost 3 bases, and 12 bases lay in between. The variable domain in full, completed from reference TRBV5-4 and TRBJ2-7, reads ETGVTQSPTHLIKTRGQQVTLRCSSQSGHNTVSWYQQALGQGPQFIFQYYREEENGRGNFPPRFSGLQFPNYSSELNVNALELDDSALYLCASSSGNSYEQYFGPGTRLTVT.

As to this clone: A read error may explain this, as a much larger clone is one base away. The rearrangement joins TRBV6-4 to TRBJ2-3, with 10 bases that match TRBD2. The CDR3 spans 14 residues. Trimming took 2 bases from V and 4 from J; bases not matched to a gene: 0. CDR1 and CDR2 from the germline V gene are MRHNA and SNTAGT. Written as DNA, the CDR3 is TGTGCCAGCAGTGACCTAGCGGGAGCAGATACGCAGTATTTT. Translation gives CASSDLAGADTQYF.

This sequence joins TRBV27 and TRBJ2-7; 7 bases fit TRBD1. The CDR3 length is 14 residues. The germline gives CDR1 MNHEY, CDR2 SMNVEV (reference sequence). Trimming removed 5 bases from V and 2 bases from J; junction bases left unmatched: 6. The CDR3 loop reads CASSLDRKTYEQYF. CDR3 coding DNA: TGTGCCAGCAGTCTGGACAGGAAAACCTACGAGCAGTACTTC.

This clone was seen only once. This rearrangement joins TRBV28 to TRBJ2-4, with D possibly matching TRBD2 (6 bases). Germline loops: CDR1 MDHEN, CDR2 SYDVKM. V shed 3 bases and J shed 0 bases, with 12 bases lying between them. The CDR3 runs to 16 residues. CDR3 nucleotide sequence: TGTGCCAGCAGTTTGTTAGCGGAGGTAGCCAAAAACATTCAGTACTTC. This gives the protein CASSLLAEVAKNIQYF.

Only one count was recorded for this clone. The junction departs from germline at one end; a sequencing error may be responsible. The V gene is TRBV7-9, the J gene TRBJ2-5; 11 positions match TRBD2. This CDR3 comprises 18 residues. Germline V gives CDR1 SEHNR, CDR2 FQNEAQ (reference sequence). As DNA, the CDR3 is TGTTCCAGCACCCTCGGCGTTAGCGGGAGGGCCTGGGGAGAGACCCAGTACTTC. Translating it yields CSSTLGVSGRAWGETQYF.

The V and J genes are TRBV7-2 and TRBJ1-1; maybe TRBD1 (6 bases). Germline lookup yields CDR1 SGHTA and CDR2 FQGNSA. V was cut by 7 bases and J by 5 bases, with 14 bases left in between. This CDR3 is 13 amino acids long. The chain's CDR3 is CASIPRGATEAFF. CDR3 nucleotides: TGTGCCAGCATCCCGCGGGGGGCGACTGAAGCTTTCTTT.

This clone has just a few counts. J is TRBJ2-3 and V is TRBV27; D ambiguous. Between the trimmed V and J ends, which lost 10 bases and 7 bases, there was a span of 12 bases. This CDR3 contains 11 residues. Looked up from germline, CDR1 is MNHEY and CDR2 is SMNVEV (reference sequence). The DNA for the CDR3 is TGTGCCACCGTCGTCGCGCATACGCAGTATTTT. As protein: CATVVAHTQYF.

The chain recombines TRBV19 with TRBJ2-3, with 11 positions matching TRBD2. Trimming removed 4 bases from V and 4 bases from J; junction bases left unmatched: 7. CDR3 size: 16 residues. Germline CDR1 reads LNHDA; CDR2 reads SQIVND (reference sequence). CDR3 DNA sequence: TGTGCCAGTAGTAGCGAGCTAGCGGGAGGCGCAGATACGCAGTATTTT. Translation: CASSSELAGGADTQYF. Using reference TRBV19 and TRBJ2-3 for the parts outside the CDR3, the full variable domain is DGGITQSPKYLFRKEGQNVTLSCEQNLNHDAMYWYRQDPGQGLRLIYYSQIVNDFQKGDIAEGYSVSREKKESFPLTVTSAQKNPTAFYLCASSSELAGGADTQYFGPGTRLTVL.

This sequence joins TRBV14 and TRBJ2-1, with D maybe TRBD2 (6 bases). CDR3 length equals 13 residues. Trimming removed 4 bases from V and 7 bases from J, with 11 bases in between. The germline V gene has CDR1 SGHDN and CDR2 FVKESK. This chain's CDR3 is CASSPGDWNEQFF. The CDR3 region has the DNA TGTGCCAGCAGCCCCGGGGACTGGAATGAGCAGTTCTTC.

In its sample, this clone was seen once. The chain couples TRBV19 to TRBJ2-2; D may be TRBD2 (5 bases). Trimming removed 1 base from V and 8 bases from J, with 5 bases in between. Looked up from germline, CDR1 is LNHDA and CDR2 is SQIVND (reference sequence). The length of the CDR3 is 12 residues. CDR3 amino acids: CASSIAGGELFF. The CDR3, as DNA: TGTGCCAGTAGTATAGCGGGGGGGGAGCTGTTTTTT.